This note documents a single T cell receptor (beta chain) sequence. The target antigen is unknown. At one end, the junction sequence differs from germline, possibly due to a read error. The entry originates in a study of T cells in Graves' hyperthyroidism and ophthalmopathy. General study points: Ophthalmopathy prediction by the model preceded onset by a median about 6.8 months. In blood, most of the thyroid clonotypes expanded above 0.001 were also present.

Amplified TCR beta CDR3 regions came from RNA transcripts. RT-PCR in the first round (using the HTBI primer set) targeted the TCR CDR3. TCRdb independently ran MiXCR on the multiplex PCR reads; one entry per CDR3 protein. The data contain roughly 640,000 distinct CDR3 sequences, about a sixth of them singletons. Germline CDR1 is MDHEN and CDR2 is SYDVKM. This CDR3 has 14 amino acids. The rearrangement uses TRBV28 and TRBJ1-4, with D perhaps matching TRBD1 (5 bases). Specimen: blood. This sequence originates from a woman between 40 and 50 years old with Graves' ophthalmopathy. CDR3 amino acids: CASSLGTANEKLLF. For the CDR3, the DNA is TGTGCCAGCAGTCTAGGGACGGCTAATGAAAAACTGCTTTTT.